One sample yielded the 30 T cell receptor beta chains listed below, sequenced in a study of shared T cell receptors in the human thymus. The assay was immunoSEQ multiplex PCR, and TCRdb's table has in-frame clones only and misses some. The data contain some 660,000 clones, 70% to 90% of them singletons. This sample also appeared in a second study, on human thymus T cells.

What was sequenced was thymocytes. Source of these receptors: a boy in the first two years of life with a congenital heart defect.

The CDR3 coding sequence is TGTGCCAGCACCTCTAGCGGGAATTCTTACGAGCAGTACTTC. Its protein product is CASTSSGNSYEQYF. The J gene is TRBJ2-7, the V gene TRBV25-1; TRBD2 agrees at 9 bases. Trimming removed 7 bases from V and 4 bases from J; junction bases left unmatched: 8. The CDR3 is 14 amino acids. Germline V lookup: CDR1 MGHDK, CDR2 SYGVNS.

The CDR3 region is CASSFSTEAFF. CDR3 in DNA: TGTGCCAGCAGCTTTAGTACTGAAGCTTTCTTT. The V call is TRBV7-2, the J call TRBJ1-1; D is unresolved. Germline CDR1 and CDR2: SGHTA and FQGNSA. The V and J ends lost 3 bases and 5 bases respectively, with 4 bases between them. The CDR3 length is 11 residues.

V gene TRBV7-6 combines with J gene TRBJ1-1; 8 nucleotides agree with TRBD1. Trimming removed 1 base from V and 3 bases from J; junction bases left unmatched: 7. Germline V gene sequence: CDR1 SGHVS, CDR2 FNYEAQ. The CDR3 is 16 residues long. CDR3 sequence reads: CASSLDRQGRDTEAFF. The CDR3 DNA sequence: TGTGCCAGCAGCTTAGATAGACAGGGGAGGGACACTGAAGCTTTCTTT.

The V call is TRBV29-1, the J call TRBJ2-7; 10 bases are shared with TRBD1. CDR1 and CDR2 (germline): SQVTM, ANQGSEA. With V trimmed by 3 bases and J by 6 bases, 5 bases remained unmatched. The CDR3 is 13 amino acids. CDR3 residues: CSVDGTGAGEQYF. As DNA, the CDR3 is TGCAGCGTTGATGGGACAGGGGCTGGCGAGCAGTACTTC.

V gene TRBV5-1 combines with J gene TRBJ1-2; D remains ambiguous. Germline loops: CDR1 SGHRS, CDR2 YFSETQ. Trimming stripped 1 base from V and 3 bases from J, with 19 bases between. This CDR3 has 17 amino acids. CDR3 sequence (DNA): TGCGCCAGCAGCTTGTGGCGACCAGACTCATTTTACTATGGCTACACCTTC. Its translation: CASSLWRPDSFYYGYTF.

The chain links TRBV4-3 to TRBJ1-2; D is ambiguous. CDR3 length equals 15 residues. CDR1 is LGHNA, CDR2 YSLEER, per germline. V dropped 3 bases and J dropped 0 bases, with 11 bases sitting between them. The CDR3 loop is CASSHLQVANYGYTF. CDR3 DNA sequence: TGCGCCAGCAGCCATCTTCAGGTTGCTAACTATGGCTACACCTTC.

CDR3 sequence reads: CASSYTTGGSDYGYTF. CDR3 DNA sequence: TGTGCCAGCAGTTACACCACAGGGGGCTCGGACTATGGCTACACCTTC. The chain combines TRBV6-5 with TRBJ1-2, with 9 bases fitting TRBD1. The V segment lost 2 bases and the J segment 3 bases; nucleotides outside the gene matches: 7. The length of the CDR3 is 16 residues. The germline CDR1 and CDR2 sequences are MNHEY and SVGAGI.

V is TRBV7-2 and J is TRBJ2-7, with D uncertain. Germline assignment: CDR1 SGHTA and CDR2 FQGNSA. Trimming pared 5 bases from V and 1 base from J, leaving 9 bases between. The CDR3 is 13 amino acids. This CDR3 reads CASSETRSYEQYF. In DNA, the CDR3 is TGTGCCAGCAGCGAGACTCGGTCCTACGAGCAGTACTTC. Combining the CDR3 with reference TRBV7-2 and TRBJ2-7 gives the whole variable domain GAGVSQSPSNKVTEKGKDVELRCDPISGHTALYWYRQSLGQGLEFLIYFQGNSAPDKSGLPSDRFSAERTGGSVSTLTIQRTQQEDSAVYLCASSETRSYEQYFGPGTRLTVT.

In this sample, this clone turned up a few times. The CDR3 protein is CASSYRRGDEKLFF. DNA for the CDR3: TGTGCCAGCAGTTACCGCAGGGGGGATGAAAAACTGTTTTTT. This chain links TRBV6-5 with TRBJ1-4; 7 positions agree with TRBD1. With V trimmed by 2 bases and J by 6 bases, 3 bases remained unmatched. The CDR3 length is 14 residues. Germline V gene data show CDR1 as MNHEY and CDR2 as SVGAGI.

The chain combines TRBV27 with TRBJ2-7; TRBD1 is a possible D gene (5 bases). V lost 0 bases, J lost 3 bases, and 9 bases lay in between. Germline V gene data show CDR1 as MNHEY and CDR2 as SMNVEV (reference sequence). The CDR3 has 14 residues. CDR3 sequence reads: CASSLSARDYEQYF. CDR3 DNA: TGTGCCAGCAGTTTATCCGCCAGGGACTACGAGCAGTACTTC.

V gene TRBV19 combines with J gene TRBJ2-1, with 13 bases identical to TRBD2. V trimming: 3 bases; J trimming: 2 bases; junction bases outside the gene matches: 4. CDR1 LNHDA and CDR2 SQIVND come from the germline V gene (reference sequence). The CDR3 sequence is 17 residues long. This CDR3 reads CASSITSGRAPYNEQFF. CDR3 DNA sequence: TGTGCCAGTAGTATTACTAGCGGGAGGGCCCCCTACAATGAGCAGTTCTTC.

V and J are TRBV30 and TRBJ2-7; D perhaps matches TRBD1 (7 bases). Trimming cost V 3 bases and J 2 bases, with 17 bases left between them. This CDR3 comprises 15 residues. Germline assignment: CDR1 GTSNPN and CDR2 SVGIG (reference sequence). In nucleotides, the CDR3 is TGTGCCTGGAGGGGACGCGGGACAGAAACCTACGAGCAGTACTTC. It encodes CAWRGRGTETYEQYF.

The V and J genes are TRBV29-1 and TRBJ1-5; 7 bases are shared with TRBD1. V trimming: 6 bases; J trimming: 1 base; junction bases outside the gene matches: 9. The germline CDR1 and CDR2 sequences are SQVTM and ANQGSEA. The CDR3 loop spans 15 amino acids. CDR3 sequence (DNA): TGCAGCGTGTCCACAGGGGAAGGGAGCAATCAGCCCCAGCATTTT. This translates into CSVSTGEGSNQPQHF.

The chain employs TRBV7-8 and TRBJ2-7; D may be TRBD1 (6 bases). V lost 2 bases, J lost 6 bases, and 11 bases lay in between. Germline CDR1 reads SGHVS; CDR2 reads FQNEAQ. The CDR3 has 13 residues. The CDR3 region is CASSLPTGCEQYF. CDR3 nucleotide sequence: TGTGCCAGCAGCTTACCTACAGGGTGCGAGCAGTACTTC.

This sequence joins TRBV18 and TRBJ2-3; 7 bases align to TRBD2. V lost 1 base and J lost 0; bases outside the gene matches: 10. CDR1 is KGHSH, CDR2 LQKENI, per germline. The CDR3 sequence is 18 residues long. The CDR3 DNA is TGTGCCAGCTCACCACAAGGACTAGAGTCATTCAGCACAGATACGCAGTATTTT. Translated, it gives CASSPQGLESFSTDTQYF.

V is TRBV2 and J is TRBJ2-5; 11 bases align to TRBD2. V lost 1 base and J lost 5; bases outside the gene matches: 9. Germline V CDR1 and CDR2: SNHLY, FYNNEI. The CDR3 sequence is 17 residues long. The CDR3 nucleotides are TGTGCCAGCAGTGAAGTGGGAGTAGCGGGAGGGCCCGAGACCCAGTACTTC. Translating gives CASSEVGVAGGPETQYF.

The chain couples TRBV19 to TRBJ2-2; 8 nucleotides agree with TRBD1. The germline CDR1 and CDR2 sequences are LNHDA and SQIVND (reference sequence). Losses at the gene ends were 5 bases for V and 4 bases for J; bases not matched to a gene: 9. The length of the CDR3 is 16 residues. As DNA, the CDR3 is TGTGCCAGTAGTGCCCCGGACAGGGATCCCACCGGGGAGCTGTTTTTT. It encodes CASSAPDRDPTGELFF.

The genes are TRBV5-1 and TRBJ2-5; TRBD1 is a possible D gene (5 bases). V dropped 2 bases and J dropped 1 base, with 15 bases sitting between them. Germline V CDR1 and CDR2: SGHRS, YFSETQ. The CDR3 covers 16 residues. The CDR3 here is CASSLLTGATQETQYF. CDR3 DNA sequence: TGCGCCAGCAGCTTACTTACAGGAGCAACCCAAGAGACCCAGTACTTC.

This clone was seen only a few times. The CDR3 sequence: CASSGPTSGEDNEQFF. DNA of the CDR3: TGCGCCAGCAGCGGCCCTACTAGCGGGGAAGACAATGAGCAGTTCTTC. This chain joins TRBV10-2 and TRBJ2-1; 10 bases agree with TRBD2. Germline V lookup: CDR1 WSHSY, CDR2 SAAADI. This CDR3 is built from 16 residues. V trimming: 6 bases; J trimming: 5 bases; junction bases outside the gene matches: 10.

In this sample, this clone turned up once. This chain joins TRBV5-8 and TRBJ2-7, with a weak D call TRBD2 (6 bases). V lost 0 bases to trimming and J lost 2 bases, with 15 bases between them. The CDR3 loop spans 16 amino acids. CDR1 and CDR2 (germline): SGHTS, YDEGEE. The CDR3 here is CASSLAGRPLTYEQYF. The CDR3 DNA reads TGTGCCAGCAGCTTGGCGGGGAGGCCCTTAACCTACGAGCAGTACTTC.

This chain uses TRBV10-3 with TRBJ2-2; 8 bases are a match to TRBD1. Germline CDR1 is ENHRY and CDR2 is SYGVKD. The V segment lost 5 bases and the J segment 3 bases; nucleotides outside the gene matches: 11. This CDR3 spans 17 amino acids. The CDR3 DNA sequence: TGTGCCATCAGTCAGAAGGGCAGGGGGCGAGACACCGGGGAGCTGTTTTTT. As protein: CAISQKGRGRDTGELFF.

V gene TRBV28 combines with J gene TRBJ1-2, with D perhaps TRBD1 (6 bases). V was pared by 4 bases and J by 0 bases, with 6 bases between. This CDR3 has 13 residues. Germline V gene lookup returns CDR1 MDHEN and CDR2 SYDVKM. Here the CDR3 reads CASSWDTNYGYTF. The CDR3 coding sequence is TGTGCCAGCAGTTGGGACACTAACTATGGCTACACCTTC.

The genes are TRBV29-1 and TRBJ1-1; 9 bases fit TRBD1. CDR1 is SQVTM and CDR2 is ANQGSEA in the germline V gene. The ends lost 5 bases at V and 0 bases at J; junction bases unmatched: 1. The CDR3 runs 13 residues. CDR3 loop: CSVTGGMNTEAFF. CDR3 nucleotides: TGCAGCGTTACAGGGGGCATGAACACTGAAGCTTTCTTT.

The V call is TRBV7-2, the J call TRBJ1-3; D is ambiguous. V dropped 5 bases and J dropped 0 bases, with 14 bases sitting between them. CDR3 length: 16 amino acids. The V gene's germline CDR1 is SGHTA and CDR2 FQGNSA. This CDR3 is CASSLKRASSGNTIYF. CDR3 nucleotide sequence: TGTGCCAGCAGCCTTAAGAGGGCCAGCTCTGGAAACACCATATATTTT.

The J gene is TRBJ2-2, the V gene TRBV14; tentatively, D is TRBD2 (5 bases). Trimming pared 1 base from V and 4 bases from J, leaving 10 bases between. Germline V gene lookup returns CDR1 SGHDN and CDR2 FVKESK. CDR3 length: 15 amino acids. The CDR3 DNA is TGTGCCAGCAGCCAAGTAGGACTCCCCACCGGGGAGCTGTTTTTT. This sequence encodes CASSQVGLPTGELFF. The entire variable domain, with the rest obtained from reference TRBV14 and TRBJ2-2, is as follows: EAGVTQFPSHSVIEKGQTVTLRCDPISGHDNLYWYRRVMGKEIKFLLHFVKESKQDESGMPNNRFLAERTGGTYSTLKVQPAELEDSGVYFCASSQVGLPTGELFFGEGSRLTVL.

V is TRBV4-3 and J is TRBJ1-2; a possible D gene is TRBD1 (6 bases). Trimming removed 4 bases at V and 2 bases at J, with 14 bases between. Per germline, CDR1 LGHNA and CDR2 YSLEER. This CDR3 region has 15 residues. CDR3 in DNA: TGCGCCAGCAGCCCAATATACCAGGGGAACTATGGCTACACCTTC. Residues: CASSPIYQGNYGYTF.

The chain recombines TRBV5-4 with TRBJ2-5; D possibly corresponds to TRBD2 (5 bases). The germline V gene has CDR1 SGHNT and CDR2 YYREEE (reference sequence). This CDR3 region has 15 residues. V was pared by 4 bases and J by 5 bases, with 18 bases between. The CDR3 region is CASSLGLSEGETQYF. The CDR3, as DNA: TGTGCCAGCAGCCTCGGACTGTCCGAGGGTGAGACCCAGTACTTC.

The chain combines TRBV28 with TRBJ1-4; 8 nucleotides line up with TRBD1. The ends lost 5 bases at V and 7 bases at J; junction bases unmatched: 3. CDR3 size: 13 residues. Germline V gene sequence: CDR1 MDHEN, CDR2 SYDVKM. For the CDR3, the DNA is TGTGCCAGCAGTACACAGGGGGGTGAAAAACTGTTTTTT. Amino acid sequence: CASSTQGGEKLFF.

This rearrangement joins TRBV5-1 to TRBJ2-2, with 11 positions matching TRBD2. There are 15 residues in the CDR3. Looked up from germline, CDR1 is SGHRS and CDR2 is YFSETQ. V lost 4 bases and J lost 4; bases outside the gene matches: 3. Written as DNA, the CDR3 is TGCGCCAGCAGCCTTAGCGGGAGGGCCACCGGGGAGCTGTTTTTT. The encoded protein is CASSLSGRATGELFF.

Only a few counts were recorded for this clone. This same CDR3 is encoded by further DNA sequences in the sample. This chain uses TRBV6-5 with TRBJ2-7; D is possibly TRBD2 (6 bases). This CDR3 has 12 residues. V was cut by 0 bases and J by 6 bases, with 6 bases left in between. Germline V gene data show CDR1 as MNHEY and CDR2 as SVGAGI. The CDR3 sequence: CASSYSGGEQYF. In nucleotides, the CDR3 is TGTGCCAGCAGTTACTCGGGAGGCGAGCAGTACTTC.